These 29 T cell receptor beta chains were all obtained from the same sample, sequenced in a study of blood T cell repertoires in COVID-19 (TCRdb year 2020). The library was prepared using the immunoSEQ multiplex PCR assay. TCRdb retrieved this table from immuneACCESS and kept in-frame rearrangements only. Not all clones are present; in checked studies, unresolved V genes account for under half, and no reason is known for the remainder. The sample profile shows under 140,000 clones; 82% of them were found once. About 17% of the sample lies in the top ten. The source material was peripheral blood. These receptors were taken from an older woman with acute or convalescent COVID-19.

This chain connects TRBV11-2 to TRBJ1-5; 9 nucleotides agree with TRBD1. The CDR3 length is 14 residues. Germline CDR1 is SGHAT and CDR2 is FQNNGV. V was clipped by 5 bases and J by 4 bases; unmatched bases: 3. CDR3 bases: TGTGCCAGCAGCCAACAGGGGGCGAATCAGCCCCAGCATTTT. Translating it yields CASSQQGANQPQHF.

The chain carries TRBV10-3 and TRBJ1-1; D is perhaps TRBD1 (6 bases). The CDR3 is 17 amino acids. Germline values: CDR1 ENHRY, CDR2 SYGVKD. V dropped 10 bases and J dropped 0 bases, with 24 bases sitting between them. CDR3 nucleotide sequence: TGTGCCACGAAGAGACAGGCCCGACCCTATATGAACACTGAAGCTTTCTTT. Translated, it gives CATKRQARPYMNTEAFF.

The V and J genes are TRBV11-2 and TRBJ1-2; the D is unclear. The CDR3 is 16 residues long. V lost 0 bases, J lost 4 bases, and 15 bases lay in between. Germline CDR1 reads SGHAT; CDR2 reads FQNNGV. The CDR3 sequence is CASSLERLRRPYGYTF. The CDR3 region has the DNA TGTGCCAGCAGCTTAGAGCGGTTACGGCGGCCCTATGGCTACACCTTC.

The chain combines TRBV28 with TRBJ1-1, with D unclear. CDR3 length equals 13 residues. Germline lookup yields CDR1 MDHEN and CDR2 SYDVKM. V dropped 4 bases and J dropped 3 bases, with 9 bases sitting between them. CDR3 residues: CASSSVMDTEAFF. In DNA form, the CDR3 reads TGTGCCAGCAGTTCGGTAATGGACACTGAAGCTTTCTTT. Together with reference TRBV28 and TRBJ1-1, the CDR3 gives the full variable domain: DVKVTQSSRYLVKRTGEKVFLECVQDMDHENMFWYRQDPGLGLRLIYFSYDVKMKEKGDIPEGYSVSREKKERFSLILESASTNQTSMYLCASSSVMDTEAFFGQGTRLTVV.

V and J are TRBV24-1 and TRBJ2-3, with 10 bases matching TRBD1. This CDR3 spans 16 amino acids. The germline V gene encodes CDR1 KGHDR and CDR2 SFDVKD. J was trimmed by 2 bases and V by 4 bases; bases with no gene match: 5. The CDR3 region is CATSDPGQGPTDTQYF. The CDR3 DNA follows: TGTGCCACCAGTGACCCGGGACAGGGGCCCACAGATACGCAGTATTTT.

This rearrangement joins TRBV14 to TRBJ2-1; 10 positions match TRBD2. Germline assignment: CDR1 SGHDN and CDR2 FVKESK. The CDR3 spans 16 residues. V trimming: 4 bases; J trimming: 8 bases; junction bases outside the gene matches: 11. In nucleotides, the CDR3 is TGTGCCAGCAGCCGGGGACAGCCTAGCGGGGGCCATGAGCAGTTCTTC. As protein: CASSRGQPSGGHEQFF.

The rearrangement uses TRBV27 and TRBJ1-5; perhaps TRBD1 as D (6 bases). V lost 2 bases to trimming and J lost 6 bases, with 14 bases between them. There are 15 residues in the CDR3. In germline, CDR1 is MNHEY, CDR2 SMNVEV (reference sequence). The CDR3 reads CASSLRSGVSQPQHF. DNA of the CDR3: TGTGCCAGCAGTTTAAGGTCAGGGGTGAGTCAGCCCCAGCATTTT.

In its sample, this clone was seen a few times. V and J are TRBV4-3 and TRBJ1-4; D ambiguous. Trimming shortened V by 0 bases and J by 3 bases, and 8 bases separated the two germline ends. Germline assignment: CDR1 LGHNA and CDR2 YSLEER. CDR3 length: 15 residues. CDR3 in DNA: TGCGCCAGCAGCCAAGAGGGGAGGCCTAATGAAAAACTGTTTTTT. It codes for CASSQEGRPNEKLFF.

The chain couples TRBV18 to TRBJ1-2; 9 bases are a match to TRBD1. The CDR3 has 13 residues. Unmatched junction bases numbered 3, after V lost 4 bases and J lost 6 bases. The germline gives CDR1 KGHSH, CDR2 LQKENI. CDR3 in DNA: TGTGCCAGCTCACGGGACAGGGCTGATGGCTACACCTTC. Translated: CASSRDRADGYTF. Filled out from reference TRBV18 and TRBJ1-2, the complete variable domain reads NAGVMQNPRHLVRRRGQEARLRCSPMKGHSHVYWYRQLPEEGLKFMVYLQKENIIDESGMPKERFSAEFPKEGPSILRIQQVVRGDSAAYFCASSRDRADGYTFGSGTRLTVV.

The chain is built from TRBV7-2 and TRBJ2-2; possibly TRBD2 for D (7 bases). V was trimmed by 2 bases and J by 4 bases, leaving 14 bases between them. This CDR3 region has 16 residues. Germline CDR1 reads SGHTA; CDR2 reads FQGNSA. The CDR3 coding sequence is TGTGCCAGCAGCTTACGTGGACTAGGGGGCACCGGGGAGCTGTTTTTT. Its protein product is CASSLRGLGGTGELFF.

The CDR3 is CASSTAGGIYEQYF. The DNA for the CDR3 is TGTGCCAGCAGTACAGCGGGGGGAATCTACGAGCAGTACTTC. The chain employs TRBV9 and TRBJ2-7; 9 nucleotides agree with TRBD2. Germline CDR1 is SGDLS and CDR2 is YYNGEE. There are 14 residues in the CDR3. With V trimmed by 5 bases and J by 3 bases, 6 bases remained unmatched.

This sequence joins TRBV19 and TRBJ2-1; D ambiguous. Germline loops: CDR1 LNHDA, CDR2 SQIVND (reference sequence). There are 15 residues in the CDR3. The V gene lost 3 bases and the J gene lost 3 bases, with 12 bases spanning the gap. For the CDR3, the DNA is TGTGCCAGTAGTATGGTGCAGGTTCGCTACAATGAGCAGTTCTTC. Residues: CASSMVQVRYNEQFF.

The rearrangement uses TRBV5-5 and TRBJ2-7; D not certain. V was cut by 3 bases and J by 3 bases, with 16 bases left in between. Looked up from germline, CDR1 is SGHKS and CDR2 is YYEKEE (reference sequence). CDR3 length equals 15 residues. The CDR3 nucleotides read TGTGCCAGCAGCTCGCCCGCAGGAAATCGCTACGAGCAGTACTTC. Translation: CASSSPAGNRYEQYF.

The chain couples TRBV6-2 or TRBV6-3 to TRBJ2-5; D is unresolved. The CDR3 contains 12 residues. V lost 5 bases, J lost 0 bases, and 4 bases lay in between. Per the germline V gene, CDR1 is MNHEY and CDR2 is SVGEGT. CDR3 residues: CASSLDQETQYF. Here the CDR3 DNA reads TGTGCCAGCAGTCTCGACCAAGAGACCCAGTACTTC.

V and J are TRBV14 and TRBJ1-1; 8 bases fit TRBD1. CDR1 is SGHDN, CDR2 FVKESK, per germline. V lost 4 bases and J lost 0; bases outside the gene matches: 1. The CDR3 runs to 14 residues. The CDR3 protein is CASSPGGLNTEAFF. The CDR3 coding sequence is TGTGCCAGCAGCCCAGGGGGCTTGAACACTGAAGCTTTCTTT.

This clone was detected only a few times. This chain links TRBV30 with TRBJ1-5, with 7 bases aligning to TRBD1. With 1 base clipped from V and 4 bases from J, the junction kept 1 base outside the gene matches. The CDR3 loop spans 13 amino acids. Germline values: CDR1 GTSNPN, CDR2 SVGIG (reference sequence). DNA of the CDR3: TGTGCCTGGAGTGCAGGGGGGAATCAGCCCCAGCATTTT. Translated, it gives CAWSAGGNQPQHF. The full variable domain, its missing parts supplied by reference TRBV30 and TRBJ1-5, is SQTIHQWPATLVQPVGSPLSLECTVEGTSNPNLYWYRQAAGRGLQLLFYSVGIGQISSEVPQNLSASRPQDRQFILSSKKLLLSDSGFYLCAWSAGGNQPQHFGDGTRLSIL.

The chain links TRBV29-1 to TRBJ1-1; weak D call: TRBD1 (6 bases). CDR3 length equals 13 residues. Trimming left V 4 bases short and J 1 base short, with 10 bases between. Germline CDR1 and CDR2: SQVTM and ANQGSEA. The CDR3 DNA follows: TGCAGCGTTGGGGGGCAGCAGAACACTGAAGCTTTCTTT. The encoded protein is CSVGGQQNTEAFF. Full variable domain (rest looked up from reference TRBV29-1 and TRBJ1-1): SAVISQKPSRDICQRGTSLTIQCQVDSQVTMMFWYRQQPGQSLTLIATANQGSEATYESGFVIDKFPISRPNLTFSTLTVSNMSPEDSSIYLCSVGGQQNTEAFFGQGTRLTVV.

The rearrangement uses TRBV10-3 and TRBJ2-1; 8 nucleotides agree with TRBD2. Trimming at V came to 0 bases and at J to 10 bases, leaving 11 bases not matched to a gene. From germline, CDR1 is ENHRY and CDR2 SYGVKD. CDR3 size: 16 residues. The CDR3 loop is CAISESTGGTYKEQFF. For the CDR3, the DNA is TGTGCCATCAGTGAGTCGACGGGGGGGACGTATAAGGAGCAGTTCTTC.

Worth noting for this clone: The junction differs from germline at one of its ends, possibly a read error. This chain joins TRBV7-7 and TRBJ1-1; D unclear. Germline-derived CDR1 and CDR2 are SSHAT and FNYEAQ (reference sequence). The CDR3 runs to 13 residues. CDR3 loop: CASSFSGYTEAFF. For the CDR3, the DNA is TGTGCTAGCAGCTTCTCGGGGTACACTGAAGCTTTCTTT.

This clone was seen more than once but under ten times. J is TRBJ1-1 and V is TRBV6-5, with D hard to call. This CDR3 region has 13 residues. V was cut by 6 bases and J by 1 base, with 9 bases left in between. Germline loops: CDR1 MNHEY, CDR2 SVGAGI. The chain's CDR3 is CASSRQTNTEAFF. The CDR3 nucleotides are TGTGCCAGCAGCCGACAAACGAACACTGAAGCTTTCTTT.

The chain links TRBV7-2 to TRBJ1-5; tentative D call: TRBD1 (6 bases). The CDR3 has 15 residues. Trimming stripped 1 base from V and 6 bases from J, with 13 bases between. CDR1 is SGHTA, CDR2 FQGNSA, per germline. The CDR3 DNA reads TGTGCCAGCAGCTTAGGGGGGGGCGCGGGTCAGCCCCAGCATTTT. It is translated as CASSLGGGAGQPQHF. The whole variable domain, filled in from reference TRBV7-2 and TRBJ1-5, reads GAGVSQSPSNKVTEKGKDVELRCDPISGHTALYWYRQSLGQGLEFLIYFQGNSAPDKSGLPSDRFSAERTGGSVSTLTIQRTQQEDSAVYLCASSLGGGAGQPQHFGDGTRLSIL.

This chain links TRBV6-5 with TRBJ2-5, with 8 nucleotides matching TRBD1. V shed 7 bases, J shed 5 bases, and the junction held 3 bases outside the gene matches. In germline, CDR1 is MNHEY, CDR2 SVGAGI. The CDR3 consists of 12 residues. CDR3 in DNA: TGTGCCAGCACCTGGACAGGGGAGACCCAGTACTTC. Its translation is CASTWTGETQYF.

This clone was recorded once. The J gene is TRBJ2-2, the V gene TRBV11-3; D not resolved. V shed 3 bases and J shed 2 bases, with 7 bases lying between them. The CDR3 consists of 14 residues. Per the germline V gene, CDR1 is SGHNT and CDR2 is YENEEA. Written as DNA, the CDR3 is TGTGCCAGCAGCTTTACAGCAAACACCGGGGAGCTGTTTTTT. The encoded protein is CASSFTANTGELFF.

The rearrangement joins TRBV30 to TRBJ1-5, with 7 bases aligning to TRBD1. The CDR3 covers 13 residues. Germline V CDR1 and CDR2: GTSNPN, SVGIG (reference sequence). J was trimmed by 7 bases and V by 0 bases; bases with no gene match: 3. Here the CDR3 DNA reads TGTGCCTGGAGTGTGCAGGGGGAACAGCCCCAGCATTTT. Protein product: CAWSVQGEQPQHF.

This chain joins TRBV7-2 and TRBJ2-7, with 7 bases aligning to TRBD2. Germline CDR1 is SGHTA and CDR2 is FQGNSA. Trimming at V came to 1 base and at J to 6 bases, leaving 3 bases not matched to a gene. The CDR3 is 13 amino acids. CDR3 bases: TGTGCCAGCAGCTTAGGGGAGGGTCTCGAGCAGTACTTC. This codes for CASSLGEGLEQYF.

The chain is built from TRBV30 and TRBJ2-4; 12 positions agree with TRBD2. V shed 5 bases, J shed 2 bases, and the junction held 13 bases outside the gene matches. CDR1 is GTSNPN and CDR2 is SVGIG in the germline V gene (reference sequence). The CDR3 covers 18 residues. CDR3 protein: CAWGKGLAGYRTKNIQYF. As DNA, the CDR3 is TGTGCCTGGGGTAAAGGACTAGCGGGGTACCGTACCAAAAACATTCAGTACTTC.

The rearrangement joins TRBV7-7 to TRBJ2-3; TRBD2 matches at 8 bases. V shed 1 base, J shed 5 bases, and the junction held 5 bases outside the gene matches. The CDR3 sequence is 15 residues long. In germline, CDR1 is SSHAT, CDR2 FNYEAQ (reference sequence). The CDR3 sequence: CASSLGAGAGDTQYF. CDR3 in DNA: TGTGCCAGCAGCTTAGGAGCGGGGGCGGGAGATACGCAGTATTTT.

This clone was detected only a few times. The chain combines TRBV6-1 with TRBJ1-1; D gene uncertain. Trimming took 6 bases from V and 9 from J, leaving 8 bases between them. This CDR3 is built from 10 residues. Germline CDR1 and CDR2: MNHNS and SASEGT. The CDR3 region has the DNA TGTGCCAGCAGCGATACAAAAGCTTTCTTT. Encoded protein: CASSDTKAFF.

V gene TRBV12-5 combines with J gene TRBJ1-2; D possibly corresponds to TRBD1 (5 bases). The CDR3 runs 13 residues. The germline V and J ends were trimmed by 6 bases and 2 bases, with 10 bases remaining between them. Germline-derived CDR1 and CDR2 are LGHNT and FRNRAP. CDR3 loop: CASGKDTNYGYTF. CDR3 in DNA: TGTGCTAGTGGGAAGGACACGAACTATGGCTACACCTTC.